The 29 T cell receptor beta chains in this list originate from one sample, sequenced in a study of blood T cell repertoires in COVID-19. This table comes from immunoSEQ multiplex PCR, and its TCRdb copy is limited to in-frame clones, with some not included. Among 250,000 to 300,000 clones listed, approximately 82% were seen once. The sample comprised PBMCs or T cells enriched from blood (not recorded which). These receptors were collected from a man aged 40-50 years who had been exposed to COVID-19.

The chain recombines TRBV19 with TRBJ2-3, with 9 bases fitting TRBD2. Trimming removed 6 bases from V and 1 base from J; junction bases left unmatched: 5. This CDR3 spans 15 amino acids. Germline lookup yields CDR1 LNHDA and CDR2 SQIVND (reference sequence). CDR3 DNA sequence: TGTGCCAGTAGATCCAGGACTAGCGGCACAGATACGCAGTATTTT. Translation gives CASRSRTSGTDTQYF.

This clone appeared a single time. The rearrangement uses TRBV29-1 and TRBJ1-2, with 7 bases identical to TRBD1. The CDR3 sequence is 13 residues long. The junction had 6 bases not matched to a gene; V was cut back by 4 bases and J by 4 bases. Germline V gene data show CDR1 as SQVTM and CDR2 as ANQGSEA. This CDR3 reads CSVVLDRSYGYTF. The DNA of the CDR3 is TGCAGCGTTGTTTTGGACAGGAGCTATGGCTACACCTTC.

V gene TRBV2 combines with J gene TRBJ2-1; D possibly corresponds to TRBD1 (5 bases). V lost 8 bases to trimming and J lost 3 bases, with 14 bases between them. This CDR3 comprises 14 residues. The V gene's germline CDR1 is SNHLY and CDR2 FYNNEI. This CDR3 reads CASLVDQGYNEQFF. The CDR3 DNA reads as TGTGCCAGCCTAGTGGACCAGGGCTACAATGAGCAGTTCTTC.

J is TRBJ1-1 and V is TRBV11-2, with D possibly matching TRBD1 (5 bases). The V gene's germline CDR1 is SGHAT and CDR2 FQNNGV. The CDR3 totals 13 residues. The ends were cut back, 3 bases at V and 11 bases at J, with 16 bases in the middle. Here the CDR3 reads CASSLADIGGAFF. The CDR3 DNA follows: TGTGCCAGCAGCTTGGCGGACATTGGTGGGGCTTTCTTT.

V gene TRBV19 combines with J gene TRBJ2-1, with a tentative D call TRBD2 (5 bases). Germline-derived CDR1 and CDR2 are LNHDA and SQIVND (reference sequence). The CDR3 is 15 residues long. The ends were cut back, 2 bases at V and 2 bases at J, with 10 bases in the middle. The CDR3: CASSISRRAYNEQFF. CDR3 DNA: TGTGCCAGTAGTATATCAAGGCGGGCCTACAATGAGCAGTTCTTC.

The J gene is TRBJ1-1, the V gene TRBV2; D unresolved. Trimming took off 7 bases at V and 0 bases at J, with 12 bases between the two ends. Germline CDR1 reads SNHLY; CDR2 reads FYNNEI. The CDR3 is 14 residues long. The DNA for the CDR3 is TGTGCCAGCACGGGAGTGGGCCTGAACACTGAAGCTTTCTTT. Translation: CASTGVGLNTEAFF. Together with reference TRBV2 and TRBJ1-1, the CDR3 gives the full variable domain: EPEVTQTPSHQVTQMGQEVILRCVPISNHLYFYWYRQILGQKVEFLVSFYNNEISEKSEIFDDQFSVERPDGSNFTLKIRSTKLEDSAMYFCASTGVGLNTEAFFGQGTRLTVV.

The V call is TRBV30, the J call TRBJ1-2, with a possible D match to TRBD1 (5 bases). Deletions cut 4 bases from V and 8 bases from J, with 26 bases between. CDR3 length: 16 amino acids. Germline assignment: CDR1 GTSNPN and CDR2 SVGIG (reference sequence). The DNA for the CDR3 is TGTGCCTGGATTCCCCTGACAGCGAGAGGCCCCGGGGGCTACACCTTC. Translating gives CAWIPLTARGPGGYTF.

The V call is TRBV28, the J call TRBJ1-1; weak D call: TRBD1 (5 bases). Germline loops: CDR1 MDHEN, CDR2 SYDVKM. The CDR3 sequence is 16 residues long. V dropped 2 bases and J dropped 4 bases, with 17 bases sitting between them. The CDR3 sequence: CASSLGVGGVGTEAFF. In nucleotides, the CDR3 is TGTGCCAGCAGTTTAGGAGTGGGGGGAGTCGGCACTGAAGCTTTCTTT.

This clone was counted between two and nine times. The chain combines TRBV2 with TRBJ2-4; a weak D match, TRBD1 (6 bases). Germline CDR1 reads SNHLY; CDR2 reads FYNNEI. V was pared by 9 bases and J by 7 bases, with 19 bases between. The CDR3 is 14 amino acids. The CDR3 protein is CASKPDRSNNIQYF. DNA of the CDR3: TGTGCCAGTAAACCCGACAGGAGCAATAACATTCAGTACTTC.

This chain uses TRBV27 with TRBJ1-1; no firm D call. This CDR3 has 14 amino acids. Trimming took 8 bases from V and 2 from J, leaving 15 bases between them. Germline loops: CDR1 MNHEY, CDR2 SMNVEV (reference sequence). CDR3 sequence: CASFPGGGNTEAFF. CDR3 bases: TGTGCCAGCTTTCCCGGTGGAGGAAACACTGAAGCTTTCTTT.

The CDR3 is CASSSLGTGASIETQYF. In DNA form, the CDR3 reads TGTGCCAGCAGCTCACTCGGGACAGGGGCGAGTATAGAGACCCAGTACTTC. The chain links TRBV5-6 to TRBJ2-5, with TRBD1 matching over 10 bases. Trimming at V came to 3 bases and at J to 4 bases, leaving 12 bases not matched to a gene. Germline V CDR1 and CDR2: SGHDT, YYEEEE. This CDR3 comprises 17 residues.

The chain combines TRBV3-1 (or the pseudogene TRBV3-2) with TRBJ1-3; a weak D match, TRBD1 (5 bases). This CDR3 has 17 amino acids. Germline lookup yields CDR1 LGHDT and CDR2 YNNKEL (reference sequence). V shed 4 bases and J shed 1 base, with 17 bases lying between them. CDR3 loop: CASSPPGRAFSGNTIYF. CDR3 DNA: TGTGCCAGCAGCCCACCTGGCAGGGCCTTTTCTGGAAACACCATATATTTT.

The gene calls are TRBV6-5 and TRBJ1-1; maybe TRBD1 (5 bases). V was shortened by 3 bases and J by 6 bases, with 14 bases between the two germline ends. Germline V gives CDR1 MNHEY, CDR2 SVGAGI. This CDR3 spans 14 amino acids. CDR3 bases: TGTGCCAGCAGTTATTCTCAGGGTTTCGCTGAAGCTTTCTTT. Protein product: CASSYSQGFAEAFF.

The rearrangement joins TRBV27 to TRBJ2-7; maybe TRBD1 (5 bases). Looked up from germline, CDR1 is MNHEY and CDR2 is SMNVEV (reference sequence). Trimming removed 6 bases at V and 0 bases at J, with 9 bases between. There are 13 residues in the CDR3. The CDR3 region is CASRQEPSYEQYF. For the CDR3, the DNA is TGTGCCAGCAGACAGGAACCCTCCTACGAGCAGTACTTC.

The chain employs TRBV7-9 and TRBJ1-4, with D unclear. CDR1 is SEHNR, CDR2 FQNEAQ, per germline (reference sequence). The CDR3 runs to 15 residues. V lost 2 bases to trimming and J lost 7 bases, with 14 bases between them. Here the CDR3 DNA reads TGTGCCAGCAGCTTAAGGTTGCCAGGTTTTGAAAAACTGTTTTTT. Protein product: CASSLRLPGFEKLFF.

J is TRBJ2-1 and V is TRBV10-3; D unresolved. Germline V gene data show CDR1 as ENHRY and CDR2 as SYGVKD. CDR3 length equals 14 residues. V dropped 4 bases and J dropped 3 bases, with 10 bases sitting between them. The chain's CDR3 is CAISGPGSYNEQFF. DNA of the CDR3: TGTGCCATCAGTGGGCCAGGAAGCTACAATGAGCAGTTCTTC.

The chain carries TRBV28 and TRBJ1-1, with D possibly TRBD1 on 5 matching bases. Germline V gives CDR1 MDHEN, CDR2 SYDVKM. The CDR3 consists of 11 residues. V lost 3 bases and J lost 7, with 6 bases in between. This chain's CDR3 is CASSFGGEAFF. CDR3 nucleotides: TGTGCCAGCAGTTTCGGGGGTGAAGCTTTCTTT.

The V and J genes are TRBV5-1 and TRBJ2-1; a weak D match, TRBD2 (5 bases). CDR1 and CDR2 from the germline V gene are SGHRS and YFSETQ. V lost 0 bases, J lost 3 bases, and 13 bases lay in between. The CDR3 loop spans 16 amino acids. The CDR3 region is CASSLGTGSFYNEQFF. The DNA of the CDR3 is TGCGCCAGCAGCTTGGGAACGGGATCTTTCTACAATGAGCAGTTCTTC.

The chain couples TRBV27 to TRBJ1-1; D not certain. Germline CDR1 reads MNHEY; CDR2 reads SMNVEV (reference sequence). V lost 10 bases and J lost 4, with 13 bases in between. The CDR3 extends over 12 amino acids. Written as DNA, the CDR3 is TGTGCCACCCACAGACCCGGCACTGAAGCTTTCTTT. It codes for CATHRPGTEAFF.

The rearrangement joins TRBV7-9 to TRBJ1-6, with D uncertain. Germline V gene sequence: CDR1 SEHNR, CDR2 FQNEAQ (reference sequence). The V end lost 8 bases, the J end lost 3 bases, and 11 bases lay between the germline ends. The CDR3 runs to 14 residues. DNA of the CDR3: TGTGCCAGCGCCAAGGAGGACTATAATTCACCCCTCCACTTT. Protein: CASAKEDYNSPLHF.

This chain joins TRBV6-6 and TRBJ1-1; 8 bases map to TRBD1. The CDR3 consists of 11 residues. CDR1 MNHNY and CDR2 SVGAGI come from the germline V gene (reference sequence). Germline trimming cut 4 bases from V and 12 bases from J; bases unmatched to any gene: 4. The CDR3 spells CASSFDRGTFF. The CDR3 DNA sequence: TGTGCCAGCAGTTTTGACAGGGGAACTTTCTTT.

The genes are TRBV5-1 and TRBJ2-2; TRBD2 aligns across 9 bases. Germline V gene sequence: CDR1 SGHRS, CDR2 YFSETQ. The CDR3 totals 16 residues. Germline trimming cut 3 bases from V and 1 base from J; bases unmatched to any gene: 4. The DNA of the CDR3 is TGCGCCAGCAGCTACAATAGCGGGAGGAACACCGGGGAGCTGTTTTTT. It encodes CASSYNSGRNTGELFF.

In nucleotides, the CDR3 is TGTGCCAGCAGTGAACTAGCGGGAGGCCAAGAGACCCAGTACTTC. It yields the protein CASSELAGGQETQYF. The J gene is TRBJ2-5, the V gene TRBV6-1; 11 bases line up with TRBD2. Germline V lookup: CDR1 MNHNS, CDR2 SASEGT. This CDR3 has 15 residues. V was clipped by 2 bases and J by 1 base; unmatched bases: 0.

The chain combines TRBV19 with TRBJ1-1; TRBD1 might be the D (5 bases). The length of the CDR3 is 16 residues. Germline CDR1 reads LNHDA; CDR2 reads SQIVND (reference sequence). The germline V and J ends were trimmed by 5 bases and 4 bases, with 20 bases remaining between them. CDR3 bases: TGTGCCAGTAGTCCTATTTCTGGCCGGGGGGGCACTGAAGCTTTCTTT. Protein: CASSPISGRGGTEAFF.

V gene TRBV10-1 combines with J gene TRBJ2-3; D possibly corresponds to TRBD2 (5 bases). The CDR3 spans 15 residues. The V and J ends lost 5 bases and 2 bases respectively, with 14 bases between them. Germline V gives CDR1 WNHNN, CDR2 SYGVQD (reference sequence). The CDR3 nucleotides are TGCGCCAGCAGTACCGGCGACTACGACACAGATACGCAGTATTTT. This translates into CASSTGDYDTDTQYF.

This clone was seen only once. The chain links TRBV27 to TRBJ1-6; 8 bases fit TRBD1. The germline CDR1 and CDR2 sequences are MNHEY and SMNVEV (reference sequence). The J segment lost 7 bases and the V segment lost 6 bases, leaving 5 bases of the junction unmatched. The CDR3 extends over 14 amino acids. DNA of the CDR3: TGTGCCAGCAGCCAAGGGACAGGAAATTCACCCCTCCACTTT. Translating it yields CASSQGTGNSPLHF.

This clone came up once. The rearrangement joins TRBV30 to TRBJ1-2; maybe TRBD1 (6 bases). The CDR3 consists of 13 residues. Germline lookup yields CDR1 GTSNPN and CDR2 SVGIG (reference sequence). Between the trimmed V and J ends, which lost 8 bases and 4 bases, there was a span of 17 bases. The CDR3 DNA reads TGTGCCGAAGCAGGGGTGTCAGGCTATGGCTACACCTTC. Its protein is CAEAGVSGYGYTF. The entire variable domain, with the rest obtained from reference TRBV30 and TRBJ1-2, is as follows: SQTIHQWPATLVQPVGSPLSLECTVEGTSNPNLYWYRQAAGRGLQLLFYSVGIGQISSEVPQNLSASRPQDRQFILSSKKLLLSDSGFYLCAEAGVSGYGYTFGSGTRLTVV.

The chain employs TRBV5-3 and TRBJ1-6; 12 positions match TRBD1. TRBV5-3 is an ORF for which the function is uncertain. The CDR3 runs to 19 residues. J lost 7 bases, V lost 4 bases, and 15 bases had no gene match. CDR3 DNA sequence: TGTGCCAGAAGCCAACAATACCGGGACAGGGGGCGCGGGAATTCACCCCTCCACTTT. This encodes CARSQQYRDRGRGNSPLHF.

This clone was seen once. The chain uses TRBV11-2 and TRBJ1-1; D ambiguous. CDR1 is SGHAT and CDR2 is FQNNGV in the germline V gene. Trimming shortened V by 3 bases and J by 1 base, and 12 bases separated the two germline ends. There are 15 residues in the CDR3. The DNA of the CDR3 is TGTGCCAGCAGCTTGACATATTCGCCGAACACTGAAGCTTTCTTT. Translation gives CASSLTYSPNTEAFF.